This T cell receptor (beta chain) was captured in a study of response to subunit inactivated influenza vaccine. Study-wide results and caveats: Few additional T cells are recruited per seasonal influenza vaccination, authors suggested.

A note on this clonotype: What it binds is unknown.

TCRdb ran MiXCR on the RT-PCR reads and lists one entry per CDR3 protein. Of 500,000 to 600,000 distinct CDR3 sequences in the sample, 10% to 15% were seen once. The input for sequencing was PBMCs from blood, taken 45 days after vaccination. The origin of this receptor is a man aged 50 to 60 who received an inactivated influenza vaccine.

CDR3 in DNA: TGCGCCAGCAGCGCGGGACTAGTTGCCTACAATGAGCAGTTCTTC. Encoded protein: CASSAGLVAYNEQFF. The chain joins TRBV4-3 to TRBJ2-1; the match to TRBD2 covers 8 bases. The CDR3 is 15 amino acids. The V gene's germline CDR1 is LGHNA and CDR2 YSLEER. V was pared by 5 bases and J by 2 bases, with 5 bases of the junction left unmatched.